A selection of T cell receptor beta chains follows, all from one sample in a study of shared clonotypes between healthy human individuals. Some clones are missing from TCRdb's copy, which holds only in-frame ones; the method was immunoSEQ multiplex PCR. Found here are about 2.2 million clones, about 92% of them singletons; the top ten hold about 1.8%. The sequencing sample was made of naive CD8+ T cells from PBMCs. The source is a man between 18 and 29 years old in good health. Some clones in this sample may be carry-over from other donors' samples. The CDR3 runs from the conserved cysteine through the conserved F or W. The D gene is left open where the match is weak. Only part of the rows carry a size: once, few, many, or a class if the clone is expanded.

clone_size j_call d_call v_call cdr3_aa cdr3_nt
NA TRBJ1-2 NA TRBV11-3 CASSLPGMTGYTF TGTGCCAGCAGCCTCCCGGGCATGACTGGCTACACCTTC
NA TRBJ2-7 NA TRBV19 CASSIPGRSYEQYF TGTGCCAGTAGTATCCCAGGGAGGTCCTACGAGCAGTACTTC
NA TRBJ1-2 TRBD1 TRBV28 CASSEKGQGRVQGYTF TGTGCCAGCAGCGAAAAGGGACAGGGGAGAGTGCAAGGCTACACCTTC
NA TRBJ2-1 NA TRBV9 CASSVKSNEQFF TGTGCCAGCAGCGTAAAATCCAATGAGCAGTTCTTC
NA TRBJ1-2 NA TRBV9 CASSVATGQEDLYGYTF TGTGCCAGCAGCGTAGCTACGGGACAAGAAGACTTGTATGGCTACACCTTC
NA TRBJ1-1 NA TRBV7-9 CASSPAGQGWGTEAFF TGTGCCAGCAGCCCCGCTGGACAAGGGTGGGGCACTGAAGCTTTCTTT
NA TRBJ2-7 NA TRBV9 CASSVGGTLEWEQYF TGTGCCAGCAGCGTAGGAGGGACCTTAGAATGGGAGCAGTACTTC
NA TRBJ2-3 TRBD2 TRBV15 CATSRDRREGVTDTQYF TGTGCCACCAGCAGAGATCGGCGGGAGGGGGTCACAGATACGCAGTATTTT
NA TRBJ2-3 TRBD2 TRBV9 CASSANPGLADTDTQYF TGTGCCAGCAGCGCGAATCCGGGACTAGCGGACACAGATACGCAGTATTTT
NA TRBJ2-1 TRBD2 TRBV5-5 CASSPNPRMATSGKYNEQFF TGTGCCAGCAGCCCCAACCCACGGATGGCGACTAGCGGGAAATACAATGAGCAGTTCTTC
NA TRBJ1-1 NA TRBV19 CASSSFQVNTEAFF TGTGCCAGTAGTTCTTTTCAGGTGAACACTGAAGCTTTCTTT
NA TRBJ2-7 NA TRBV10-3 CAISESRYEQYF TGTGCCATCAGTGAGTCCCGATACGAGCAGTACTTC
NA TRBJ1-1 NA TRBV27 CASSVLGSQPRAFF TGTGCCAGCAGTGTATTGGGCTCCCAGCCTCGGGCTTTCTTT
NA TRBJ2-3 NA TRBV7-9 CASRTGYTDTQYF TGTGCCAGCAGGACCGGTTACACAGATACGCAGTATTTT
NA TRBJ1-6 NA TRBV20-1 CSAGTGSPLHF TGCAGTGCTGGGACGGGGTCACCCCTCCACTTT
NA TRBJ2-7 TRBD2 TRBV29-1 CSVVTSAGGGTSYEQYF TGCAGCGTGGTGACTAGCGCGGGAGGTGGTACGTCCTACGAGCAGTACTTC
NA TRBJ2-7 TRBD2 TRBV29-1 CSVSGTSGSAISYEQYF TGCAGCGTTTCCGGGACTAGCGGGAGTGCTATTTCCTACGAGCAGTACTTC
once TRBJ2-7 NA TRBV11-2 CASSKLGEQYF TGTGCCAGCAGCAAATTGGGTGAGCAGTACTTC
NA TRBJ2-3 NA TRBV27 CASRQTYTDTQYF TGTGCCAGCAGACAAACGTACACAGATACGCAGTATTTT
NA TRBJ2-1 NA TRBV25-1 CASSTTAEGYNEQFF TGTGCCAGCAGTACGACCGCCGAGGGCTACAATGAGCAGTTCTTC
once TRBJ2-1 TRBD2 TRBV29-1 CSVEHPAGGPPQFF TGCAGCGTTGAACATCCAGCGGGGGGACCTCCGCAGTTCTTC
NA TRBJ2-1 TRBD2 TRBV4-1 CASSRGLAVFNEQFF TGCGCCAGCAGCCGAGGACTAGCGGTTTTCAATGAGCAGTTCTTC
once TRBJ1-2 TRBD1 TRBV6-6 CASSYSEGQGARGYTF TGTGCCAGCAGTTACTCGGAGGGACAGGGGGCGAGGGGCTACACCTTC
NA TRBJ2-3 TRBD2 TRBV6-1 CASGLAGPPPDTQYF TGTGCCAGTGGACTAGCGGGACCCCCCCCAGATACGCAGTATTTT
NA TRBJ2-1 NA TRBV11-2 CASSGGNEQFF TGTGCCAGCAGCGGGGGCAATGAGCAGTTCTTC
NA TRBJ1-3 NA TRBV4-3 CASSQEWDGSSGNTIYF TGCGCCAGCAGCCAAGAGTGGGACGGGAGCTCTGGAAACACCATATATTTT